The 3 T cell receptor beta chains below were found in one sample sequenced in a study of shared clonotypes between healthy human individuals. It was CD45RO-negative cells, positively selected for CCR7, that made up naive CD8 cells, with terminally differentiated effector memory CD45RA+ cells excluded. Method: immunoSEQ multiplex PCR; TCRdb's copy keeps in-frame clones and lacks some. The sample includes about 700,000 clones, around 90% of them seen just once. Sequenced input: naive CD8+ T cells sorted from blood. The source of these receptors is a man aged 25-45 years in good health.

The CDR3 sequence: CASSPGTSTGELFF. CDR3 in DNA: TGTGCCAGCAGTCCCGGGACAAGTACCGGGGAGCTGTTTTTT. The chain employs TRBV2 and TRBJ2-2; D is perhaps TRBD1 (6 bases). Germline lookup yields CDR1 SNHLY and CDR2 FYNNEI. The CDR3 extends over 14 amino acids. With 5 bases removed from V and 5 bases from J, the gap between germline ends came to 12 bases.

For this clone: It may be a read error: a sequence one base away is much more abundant. This CDR3 is also generated by other DNA sequences in the sample. The chain carries TRBV28 and TRBJ2-7; D is possibly TRBD2 (6 bases). Between the trimmed V and J ends, which lost 4 bases and 3 bases, there was a span of 10 bases. This CDR3 region has 13 residues. Germline V gene data show CDR1 as MDHEN and CDR2 as SYDVKM. The chain's CDR3 is CASSSGTDYEQYF. CDR3 in DNA: TGTGCCAGCAGTTCCGGGACTGACTACGAGCAGTACTTC. Complete variable domain (other parts from reference TRBV28 and TRBJ2-7): DVKVTQSSRYLVKRTGEKVFLECVQDMDHENMFWYRQDPGLGLRLIYFSYDVKMKEKGDIPEGYSVSREKKERFSLILESASTNQTSMYLCASSSGTDYEQYFGPGTRLTVT.

Comment on this clone: The same CDR3 is also encoded by other DNA sequences in this sample. The chain combines TRBV11-2 with TRBJ1-5, with D hard to call. CDR3 length equals 12 residues. Trimming removed 3 bases at V and 4 bases at J, with 4 bases between. CDR1 and CDR2 (germline): SGHAT, FQNNGV. The CDR3 DNA follows: TGTGCCAGCAGCTTCCCGAATCAGCCCCAGCATTTT. It encodes CASSFPNQPQHF.